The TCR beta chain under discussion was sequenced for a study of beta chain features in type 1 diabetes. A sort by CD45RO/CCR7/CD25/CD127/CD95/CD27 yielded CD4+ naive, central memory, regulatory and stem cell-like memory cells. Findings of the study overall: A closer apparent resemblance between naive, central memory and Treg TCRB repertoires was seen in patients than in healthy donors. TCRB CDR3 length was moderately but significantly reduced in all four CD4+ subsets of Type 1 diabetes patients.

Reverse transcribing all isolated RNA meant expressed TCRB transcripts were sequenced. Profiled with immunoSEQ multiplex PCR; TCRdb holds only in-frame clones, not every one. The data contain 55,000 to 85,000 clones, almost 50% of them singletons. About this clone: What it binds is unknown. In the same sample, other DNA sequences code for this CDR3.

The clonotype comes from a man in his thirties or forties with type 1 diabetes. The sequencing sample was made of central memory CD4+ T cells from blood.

CDR3 protein: CASSVGTSGGIQETQYF. CDR3 DNA sequence: TGTGCCAGCAGCGTAGGGACTAGCGGGGGGATCCAAGAGACCCAGTACTTC. The chain couples TRBV9 to TRBJ2-5; the match to TRBD2 covers 14 bases. V lost 0 bases and J lost 1; bases outside the gene matches: 2. The CDR3 runs to 17 residues. Germline V gene data show CDR1 as SGDLS and CDR2 as YYNGEE.